The following is a T cell receptor beta chain sequence with its context. The CDR3 runs to 10 residues. V shed 7 bases and J shed 5 bases, with 4 bases lying between them. CDR1 is SGHTS and CDR2 is YDEGEE in the germline V gene. Data came from immunoSEQ multiplex PCR; TCRdb stores just in-frame clones and leaves some out. This sample has 45,000 to 60,000 clones; roughly nine tenths occur once, and the top ten carry around 15%. The data derive from a study of control samples from healthy donors and cancer patients. This rearrangement joins TRBV5-8 to TRBJ2-1; no clear D gene. The sample was PBMCs. The receptor's source is a man in his sixties with head and neck cancer. CDR3 nucleotide sequence: TGTGCCAGCTATAACAATGAGCAGTTCTTC. It yields the protein CASYNNEQFF.